This T cell receptor (beta chain) stems from a study of cytomegalovirus exposure and HLA in healthy donors. Whole-study findings and limits: V- and J-gene trimming in TCR beta was tied to a missense DCLRE1C variant by an analysis performed later. For most TCR beta V segments, an earlier analysis put the productive rate at about 87% or about 30% of the time.

The CDR3 contains 17 residues. Germline assignment: CDR1 SSHAT and CDR2 FNYEAQ (reference sequence). Vbeta (60) and Jbeta (13) primers were used in the PCR. TCRdb keeps only in-frame clones here, not all; method: immunoSEQ multiplex PCR. The table shows around 130,000 clones, with about four fifths occurring only once. Comment on this clone: The antigen remains undetermined. A read error may produce the germline difference seen at one junction end.

This sequence joins TRBV7-7 and TRBJ2-2; 10 bases fit TRBD1. This receptor was obtained from a man between 18 and 29 years old in good health and CMV-seronegative. Sequenced: PBMCs. CDR3 sequence (DNA): TGTGCTAGCAGCCCCATTCCCGGGACAGGGGACACCGGGGAGCTGTTTTTT. Its translation is CASSPIPGTGDTGELFF.